The 5 T cell receptor beta chains below all came from one sample that was sequenced in a study of a mutant IDH1 vaccine in newly diagnosed glioma (dated by TCRdb to about 2021). The time point label for this specimen denotes: baseline, week 1 (first vaccination visit). In the paper's terms, the treatment or condition label means: pre-vaccination baseline after standard-of-care therapy. Libraries were prepared through the immunoSEQ multiplex PCR assay. TCRdb holds this immuneACCESS table with in-frame rearrangements only. Some clones are missing; in checked studies, unresolved V genes explain under half, and the rest has no known cause. The sample records 50,000 or so clones, roughly 85% of which are singletons. The ten largest clones add up to about 2.4% of the sample. Sequences were derived from PBMCs, sampled from a glioma patient treated with radiotherapy, temozolomide or both. These receptors all come from a man aged 40-49 years with glioma.

The genes are TRBV6-5 and TRBJ1-5; TRBD1 matches at 8 bases. CDR1 is MNHEY and CDR2 is SVGAGI in the germline V gene. The CDR3 has 16 residues. The V and J ends lost 4 bases and 4 bases, in that order; junction bases with no gene match: 9. CDR3 amino acids: CASSSWTGTLNQPQHF. DNA for the CDR3: TGTGCCAGCAGTTCATGGACAGGGACCCTGAATCAGCCCCAGCATTTT.

The chain couples TRBV7-2 to TRBJ2-1, with 13 bases lining up with TRBD2. The V and J ends lost 8 bases and 6 bases, in that order; junction bases with no gene match: 1. The germline V gene encodes CDR1 SGHTA and CDR2 FQGNSA. The length of the CDR3 is 13 residues. Here the CDR3 DNA reads TGTGCCAGCCGGACTAGCGGGAGCAATGAGCAGTTCTTC. Amino acid sequence: CASRTSGSNEQFF.

This clone was counted only a few times. This chain joins TRBV27 and TRBJ2-7; the D gene is possibly TRBD1 (6 bases). The ends were cut back, 2 bases at V and 2 bases at J, with 10 bases in the middle. This CDR3 is 14 amino acids long. The V gene's germline CDR1 is MNHEY and CDR2 SMNVEV (reference sequence). In DNA form, the CDR3 reads TGTGCCAGCAGTTTACCAGGGGCCACCTACGAGCAGTACTTC. Amino acids: CASSLPGATYEQYF.

V is TRBV27 and J is TRBJ2-1; 7 positions agree with TRBD1. The germline CDR1 and CDR2 sequences are MNHEY and SMNVEV (reference sequence). V lost 1 base to trimming and J lost 3 bases; unmatched junction nucleotides: 3. The CDR3 spans 15 residues. CDR3 coding DNA: TGTGCCAGCAGTTTATTTCGGACAGGCTACAATGAGCAGTTCTTC. Translating gives CASSLFRTGYNEQFF.

The genes are TRBV28 and TRBJ2-5; TRBD1 or TRBD2 may be the D gene (5 bases each). The germline gives CDR1 MDHEN, CDR2 SYDVKM. Trimming took 3 bases from V and 7 from J, leaving 12 bases between them. This CDR3 has 13 residues. Here the CDR3 reads CASSFGTTGTQYF. CDR3 DNA sequence: TGTGCCAGCAGTTTTGGGACGACGGGGACCCAGTACTTC.